This is a list of T cell receptor beta chains from one sample in a study of shared clonotypes between healthy human individuals. TCRdb's table, derived via immunoSEQ multiplex PCR, lists solely in-frame clones and lacks some. The sample consists of just over 2,000,000 clones, roughly 95% of them appearing once. Source material: naive CD4+ T cells sorted from blood. These receptors all come from a young man in good health. Both conserved end residues are part of each CDR3. A D gene is named only where the DNA matches it firmly. Not every row has a clone size; where given, it reads once, few, many or a size class.

v_gene,d_gene,j_gene,abundance,CDR3nt,CDR3aa
TRBV2,NA,TRBJ2-2,NA,TGTGCCAGCAGTGACCCCACCGGGGAGCTGTTTTTT,CASSDPTGELFF
TRBV5-1,TRBD2,TRBJ2-7,once,TGCGCCAGCAGCTGGGGACTAGCGGGAGCATACGAGCAGTACTTC,CASSWGLAGAYEQYF
TRBV9,NA,TRBJ2-3,NA,TGTGCCAGCAGCGCAATAGCCATAACCGATACGCAGTATTTT,CASSAIAITDTQYF
TRBV7-9,TRBD2,TRBJ2-3,NA,TGTGCCAGCAGCTTAGATGGACTAGCGCGATCTAGCACAGATACGCAGTATTTT,CASSLDGLARSSTDTQYF
TRBV10-3,NA,TRBJ1-5,once,TGTGCCATCGGACAAAATAGCAATCAGCCCCAGCATTTT,CAIGQNSNQPQHF
TRBV18,NA,TRBJ1-2,NA,TGTGCCAGCTCACCGAGGGGTCCCCTGTATGGCTACACCTTC,CASSPRGPLYGYTF
TRBV6-6,NA,TRBJ1-6,NA,TGTGCCAGCAGTTACGGAGCAATTAATTCACCCCTCCACTTT,CASSYGAINSPLHF
TRBV2,NA,TRBJ1-1,NA,TGTGCCAGCAGGGGAGCAAGAGACACTGAAGCTTTCTTT,CASRGARDTEAFF
TRBV7-9,NA,TRBJ2-1,NA,TGTGCCAGCAGCGGCTACAATGAGCAGTTCTTC,CASSGYNEQFF
TRBV2,NA,TRBJ1-5,NA,TGTGCCAGCAGTCAGGGGATAAGCAATCAGCCCCAGCATTTT,CASSQGISNQPQHF
TRBV6-1,NA,TRBJ1-3,NA,TGTGCCAGCAGTGAAAGGGGCAATGGAAACACCATATATTTT,CASSERGNGNTIYF
TRBV6-5,TRBD1,TRBJ1-4,NA,TGTGCCAGCAGCCGCCGGGACAGAGTTCATGAAAAACTGTTTTTT,CASSRRDRVHEKLFF
TRBV18,TRBD1,TRBJ1-5,NA,TGTGCCAGCTCACCACTAGGGACAGGGATGGGTCAGCCCCAGCATTTT,CASSPLGTGMGQPQHF
TRBV12-5,TRBD1,TRBJ2-5,NA,TGTGCTAGTGGTTTGTCCCGACAGGGACAAGAGACCCAGTACTTC,CASGLSRQGQETQYF
TRBV6-1,NA,TRBJ1-6,few,TGTGCCAGCAGTGCAACTCGACAGCTGAGTAATTCACCCCTCCACTTT,CASSATRQLSNSPLHF
TRBV29-1,TRBD1,TRBJ1-3,once,TGCAGCGTTGAAGATCCGGACAGGGGGCTCCGGTCTGGAAACACCATATATTTT,CSVEDPDRGLRSGNTIYF
TRBV7-6,NA,TRBJ2-2,NA,TGTGCCAGCAGCTTAGCGGGGACAACGGTAGGGACCGGGGAGCTGTTTTTT,CASSLAGTTVGTGELFF
TRBV10-3,TRBD1,TRBJ2-3,NA,TGTGCCATCAAGAGAGAGGGGGCTGGCACAGATACGCAGTATTTT,CAIKREGAGTDTQYF
TRBV2,NA,TRBJ2-5,once,TGTGCCAGCAACCTCCAAGAGACCCAGTACTTC,CASNLQETQYF
TRBV10-3,TRBD2,TRBJ2-5,NA,TGTGCCACGCGGGGTGCGGGAGGGCCTCAAGAGACCCAGTACTTC,CATRGAGGPQETQYF
TRBV7-2,TRBD1,TRBJ2-7,NA,TGTGCCAGCAGCTTAGCGGGCCAGGGGGAGTACGAGCAGTACTTC,CASSLAGQGEYEQYF
TRBV6-5,NA,TRBJ2-4,NA,TGTGCCAGCAGCCCGCTTGCCAAAAACATTCAGTACTTC,CASSPLAKNIQYF
TRBV7-2,NA,TRBJ1-1,NA,TGTGCCAGCAGCTTCGCTGGGGCGGACACTGAAGCTTTCTTT,CASSFAGADTEAFF
TRBV28,NA,TRBJ2-2,NA,TGTGCCAGTTGTCCGATGGGGGCGGGCGGCACCGGGGAGCTGTTTTTT,CASCPMGAGGTGELFF
TRBV19,TRBD1,TRBJ2-7,once,TGTGCCAGTAGTACCGGGGGACAGGGGGTCCACGAGCAGTACTTC,CASSTGGQGVHEQYF
TRBV5-4,NA,TRBJ1-4,NA,TGTGCCAGCAGCTTGGGCGGGGCTACTAATGAAAAACTGTTTTTT,CASSLGGATNEKLFF
TRBV11-1,NA,TRBJ1-1,NA,TGTGCCAGCAGCTTCACGGGCGTTACTGAAGCTTTCTTT,CASSFTGVTEAFF
TRBV7-9,NA,TRBJ2-5,NA,TGTGCCAGCAGCTTCCTGGAGACCCAGTACTTC,CASSFLETQYF
TRBV5-1,NA,TRBJ2-7,NA,TGCGCCAGCAGCTTGGTTAACAGGGAGTACGAGCAGTACTTC,CASSLVNREYEQYF
TRBV7-7,TRBD2,TRBJ2-5,NA,TGTGCTAGCAGCTTAAACGGGGGGAAGGAAGAGACCCAGTACTTC,CASSLNGGKEETQYF
TRBV6-6,NA,TRBJ2-7,many,TGTGCCAGCAGTCGAGGGTCGGGAACCGGCGAGCAGTACTTC,CASSRGSGTGEQYF
TRBV2,TRBD1,TRBJ1-5,NA,TGTGCCAGCAGTCGAGACAGGGGCAATCAGCCCCAGCATTTT,CASSRDRGNQPQHF
TRBV5-4,TRBD1,TRBJ1-4,NA,TGTGCCAGCAGCCCCGGACAGGGAAGTGAAAAACTGTTTTTT,CASSPGQGSEKLFF
TRBV27,TRBD1,TRBJ1-5,NA,TGTGCCAGCAGTCCTTTGGGACAGGGAAATCAGCCCCAGCATTTT,CASSPLGQGNQPQHF
TRBV5-1,TRBD1,TRBJ2-5,NA,TGCGCCAGCAGTTTCGGACAGGGGGCCGGAGAGACCCAGTACTTC,CASSFGQGAGETQYF
TRBV11-2,NA,TRBJ1-2,NA,TGTGCCAGCAGCTTGGAACAGTACTATGGCTACACCTTC,CASSLEQYYGYTF
TRBV5-6,NA,TRBJ1-5,NA,TGTGCCAGCAGCTTGGCAGGAAGACAGCCCCAGCATTTT,CASSLAGRQPQHF
TRBV5-1,TRBD1,TRBJ2-1,NA,TGCGCCAGCAGCTTATTGGTGGGACAGGGGAATGAGCAGTTCTTC,CASSLLVGQGNEQFF
TRBV10-2,NA,TRBJ2-1,NA,TGCGCCAGCAGTGTTGAATCCTACAATGAGCAGTTCTTC,CASSVESYNEQFF
TRBV27,NA,TRBJ2-1,NA,TGTGCCAGCAAGGTAGCTTCCTACAATGAGCAGTTCTTC,CASKVASYNEQFF
TRBV27,NA,TRBJ1-4,NA,TGTGCCAGCAGTGGCCGGGGACCCCATAATGAAAAACTGTTTTTT,CASSGRGPHNEKLFF
TRBV18,NA,TRBJ1-3,once,TGTGCCAGCTCACCACCCACGGTTGGAAACACCATATATTTT,CASSPPTVGNTIYF
TRBV15,TRBD1,TRBJ1-3,NA,TGTGCCACCAGCAGGGTAGGGACAGGGGATAGAAACACCATATATTTT,CATSRVGTGDRNTIYF
TRBV19,NA,TRBJ1-5,NA,TGTGCCAGTAGTCGGGGGGGCTACAGCAATCAGCCCCAGCATTTT,CASSRGGYSNQPQHF
TRBV28,NA,TRBJ1-5,NA,TGTGCCAGCAGTCCCGCGACCGGGGATCAGCCCCAGCATTTT,CASSPATGDQPQHF
TRBV5-1,TRBD2,TRBJ2-1,NA,TGCGCCAGCAGCTTGGTCGAGGCTAGCGGGAGGGCCTACAATGAGCAGTTCTTC,CASSLVEASGRAYNEQFF
TRBV5-1,NA,TRBJ1-4,NA,TGCGCCAGCAGCCCCGACAGCGATGCAACTAATGAAAAACTGTTTTTT,CASSPDSDATNEKLFF
TRBV7-2,NA,TRBJ1-5,NA,TGTGCCAGCAGCTTGGACCTAGGCAATCAGCCCCAGCATTTT,CASSLDLGNQPQHF
TRBV10-1,NA,TRBJ2-3,NA,TGCGCCAGCAGTGAGTCGGGGAGAACAGATACGCAGTATTTT,CASSESGRTDTQYF
TRBV27,NA,TRBJ2-2,NA,TGTGCCAGCAGTTTCCTCCGGGGGACGAACACCGGGGAGCTGTTTTTT,CASSFLRGTNTGELFF
TRBV30,NA,TRBJ1-2,NA,TGTGCCTGGAGCCACACCAACTATGGCTACACCTTC,CAWSHTNYGYTF
TRBV30,TRBD2,TRBJ2-5,NA,TGTGCCACCGATTCGGGAGGGGAGACCCAGTACTTC,CATDSGGETQYF
TRBV4-2,NA,TRBJ2-1,NA,TGTGCCAGCAGCCAAGATAAGTTAGGGAGTTACAATGAGCAGTTCTTC,CASSQDKLGSYNEQFF
TRBV7-8,NA,TRBJ1-1,NA,TGTGCCAGCAGCGCCGGGAGGATAAATCGCACTGAAGCTTTCTTT,CASSAGRINRTEAFF
TRBV19,NA,TRBJ1-2,once,TGTGCCAGTAGTATAGACAGTGTTTATGGCTACACCTTC,CASSIDSVYGYTF
TRBV29-1,NA,TRBJ1-1,NA,TGCAGCGTTGAAGATCCCCGAACTGAAGCTTTCTTT,CSVEDPRTEAFF
TRBV4-1,TRBD2,TRBJ2-1,NA,TGCGCCAGCAGCCAAGGGCTCCTAGCGGGGGTTTACAATGAGCAGTTCTTC,CASSQGLLAGVYNEQFF
TRBV5-4,TRBD2,TRBJ2-4,NA,TGTGCCAGCAGCTTGTTAGGACTAGCGGGATGGTATCAAAGCAAAAACATTCAGTACTTC,CASSLLGLAGWYQSKNIQYF
TRBV11-2,NA,TRBJ2-7,NA,TGTGCCAGCAGCTTAGGGACAGTTTTCGACTTC,CASSLGTVFDF